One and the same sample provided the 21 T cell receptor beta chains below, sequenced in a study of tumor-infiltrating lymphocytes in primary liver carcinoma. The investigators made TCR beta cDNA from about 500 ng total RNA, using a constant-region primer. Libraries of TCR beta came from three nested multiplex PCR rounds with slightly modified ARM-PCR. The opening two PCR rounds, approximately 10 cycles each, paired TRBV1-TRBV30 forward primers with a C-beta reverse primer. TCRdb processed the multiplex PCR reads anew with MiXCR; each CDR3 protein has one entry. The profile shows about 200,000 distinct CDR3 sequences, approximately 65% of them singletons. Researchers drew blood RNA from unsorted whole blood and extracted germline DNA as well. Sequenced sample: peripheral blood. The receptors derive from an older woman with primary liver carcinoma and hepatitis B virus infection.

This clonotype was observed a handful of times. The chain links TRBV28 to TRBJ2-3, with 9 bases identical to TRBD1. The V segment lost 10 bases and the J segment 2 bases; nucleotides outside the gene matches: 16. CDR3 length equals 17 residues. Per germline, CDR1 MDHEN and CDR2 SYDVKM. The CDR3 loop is CATKPWAGTGYTDTQYF. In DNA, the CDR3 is TGTGCCACCAAACCCTGGGCGGGGACAGGGTACACAGATACGCAGTATTTT. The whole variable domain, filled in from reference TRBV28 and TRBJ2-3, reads DVKVTQSSRYLVKRTGEKVFLECVQDMDHENMFWYRQDPGLGLRLIYFSYDVKMKEKGDIPEGYSVSREKKERFSLILESASTNQTSMYLCATKPWAGTGYTDTQYFGPGTRLTVL.

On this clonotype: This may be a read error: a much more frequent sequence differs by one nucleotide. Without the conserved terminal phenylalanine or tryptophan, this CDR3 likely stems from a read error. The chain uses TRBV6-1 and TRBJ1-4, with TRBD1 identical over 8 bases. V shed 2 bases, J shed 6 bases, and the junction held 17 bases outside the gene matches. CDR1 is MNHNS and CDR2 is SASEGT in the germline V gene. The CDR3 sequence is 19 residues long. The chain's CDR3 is CASSERSGTGPLLYEKLFL. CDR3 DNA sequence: TGTGCCAGCAGTGAAAGGTCCGGGACAGGCCCACTTCTGTATGAAAAACTGTTTTTG.

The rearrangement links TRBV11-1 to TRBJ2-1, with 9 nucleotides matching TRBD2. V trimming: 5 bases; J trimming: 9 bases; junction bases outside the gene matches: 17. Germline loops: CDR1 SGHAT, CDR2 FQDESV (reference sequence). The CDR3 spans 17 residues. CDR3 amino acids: CASSLRTSVSGSGEQFF. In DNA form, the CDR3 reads TGTGCCAGCAGCCTCAGGACTAGCGTTAGTGGCTCGGGTGAGCAGTTCTTC.

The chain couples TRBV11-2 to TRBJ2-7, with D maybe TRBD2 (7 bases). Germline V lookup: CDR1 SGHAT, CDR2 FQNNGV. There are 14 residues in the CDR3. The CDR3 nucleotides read TGTACAAGCAGCTTTGGGGGGGCCCCCTACGAGCAGTACTTC. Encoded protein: CTSSFGGAPYEQYF. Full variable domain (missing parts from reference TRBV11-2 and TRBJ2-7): EAGVAQSPRYKIIEKRQSVAFWCNPISGHATLYWYQQILGQGPKLLIQFQNNGVVDDSQLPKDRFSAERLKGVDSTLKIQPAKLEDSAVYLCTSSFGGAPYEQYFGPGTRLTVT.

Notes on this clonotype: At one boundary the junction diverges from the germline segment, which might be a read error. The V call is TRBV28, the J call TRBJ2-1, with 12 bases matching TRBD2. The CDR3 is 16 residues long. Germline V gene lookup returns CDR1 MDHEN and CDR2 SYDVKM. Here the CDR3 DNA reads TGTGTCAGCAGGGGGGCTAGCGGGAGGGTCAACAATGAGCAGTTCTTC. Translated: CVSRGASGRVNNEQFF. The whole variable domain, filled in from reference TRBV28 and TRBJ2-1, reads DVKVTQSSRYLVKRTGEKVFLECVQDMDHENMFWYRQDPGLGLRLIYFSYDVKMKEKGDIPEGYSVSREKKERFSLILESASTNQTSMYLCVSRGASGRVNNEQFFGPGTRLTVL.

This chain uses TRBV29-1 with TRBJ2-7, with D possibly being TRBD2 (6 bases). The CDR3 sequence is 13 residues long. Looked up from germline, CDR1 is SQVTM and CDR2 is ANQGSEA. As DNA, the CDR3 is TGCAACGCCGCTCGGGAGACGGTCGACGAGCAGTACTTC. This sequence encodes CNAARETVDEQYF.

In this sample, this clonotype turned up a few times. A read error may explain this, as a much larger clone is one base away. The CDR3 sequence is CSVYDGWQYF. In DNA, the CDR3 is TGCAGCGTTTACGACGGGTGGCAGTACTTC. The gene calls are TRBV29-1 and TRBJ2-7; D call uncertain. The CDR3 is 10 residues long. Trimming pared 5 bases from V and 9 bases from J, leaving 11 bases between. In germline, CDR1 is SQVTM, CDR2 ANQGSEA.

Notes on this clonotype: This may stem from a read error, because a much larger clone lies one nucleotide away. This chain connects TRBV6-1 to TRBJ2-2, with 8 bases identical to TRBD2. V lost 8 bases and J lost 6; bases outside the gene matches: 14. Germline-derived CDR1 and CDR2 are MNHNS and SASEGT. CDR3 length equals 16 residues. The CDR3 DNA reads TGTGCCAGCCGTTACTCACCAGCGGGAGCCCCCGGGGAGCTGTTTTTT. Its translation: CASRYSPAGAPGELFF.

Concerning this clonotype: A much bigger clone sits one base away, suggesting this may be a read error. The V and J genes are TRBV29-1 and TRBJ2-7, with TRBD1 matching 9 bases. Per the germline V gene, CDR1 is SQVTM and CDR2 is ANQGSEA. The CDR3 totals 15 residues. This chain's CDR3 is CSLRRTGASGYERYF. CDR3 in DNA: TGCAGCCTCCGACGGACAGGGGCTTCTGGCTACGAGCGGTACTTC.

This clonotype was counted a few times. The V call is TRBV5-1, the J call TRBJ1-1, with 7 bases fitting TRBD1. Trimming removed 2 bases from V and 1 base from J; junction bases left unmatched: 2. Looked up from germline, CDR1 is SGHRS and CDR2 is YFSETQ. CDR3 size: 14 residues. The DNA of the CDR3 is TGCGCCAGCAGCTTCGGGACAGAGAACACTGAAGCTTTCTTT. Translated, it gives CASSFGTENTEAFF.

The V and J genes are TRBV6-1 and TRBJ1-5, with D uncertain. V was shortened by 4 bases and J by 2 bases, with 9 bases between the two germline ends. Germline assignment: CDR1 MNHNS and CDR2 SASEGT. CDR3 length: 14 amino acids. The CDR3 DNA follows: TGTGCCAGCAGTGTCTTATTGGGCAATCAGCCCCAGCATTTT. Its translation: CASSVLLGNQPQHF.

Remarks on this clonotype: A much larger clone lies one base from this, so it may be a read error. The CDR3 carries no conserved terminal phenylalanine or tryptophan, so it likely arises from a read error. The CDR3 DNA reads as TGCAGCGTTGAGCTGGGCGGGAGTAATAATGAGCAGTTCCTC. Translation: CSVELGGSNNEQFL. The chain recombines TRBV29-1 with TRBJ2-1; 7 bases fit TRBD2. V dropped 3 bases and J dropped 7; count of bases not matched to a gene: 9. The CDR3 runs to 14 residues. Germline lookup yields CDR1 SQVTM and CDR2 ANQGSEA.

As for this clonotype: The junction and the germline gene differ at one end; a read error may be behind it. The DNA for the CDR3 is TGTGCCTGCAGTTTTTGGGACTTGGGGGGTACCTACGGGCAGTACTTC. The encoded protein is CACSFWDLGGTYGQYF. The chain carries TRBV12-3 or TRBV12-4 and TRBJ2-7, with D tentatively TRBD2 (6 bases). The CDR3 contains 16 residues.

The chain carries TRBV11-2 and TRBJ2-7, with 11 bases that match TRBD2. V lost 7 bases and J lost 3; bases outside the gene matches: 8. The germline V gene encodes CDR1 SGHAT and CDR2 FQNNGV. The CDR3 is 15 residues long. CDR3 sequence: CASIGTGTSGYEQYF. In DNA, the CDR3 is TGTGCCAGCATCGGGACCGGGACTAGCGGCTACGAGCAGTACTTC.

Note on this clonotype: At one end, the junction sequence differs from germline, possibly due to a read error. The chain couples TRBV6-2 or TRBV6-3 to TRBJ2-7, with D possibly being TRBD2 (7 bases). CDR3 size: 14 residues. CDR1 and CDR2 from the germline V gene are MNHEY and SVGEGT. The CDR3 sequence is CAGSPGTGGDEQYF. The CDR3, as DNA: TGTGCCGGCAGCCCCGGGACGGGGGGCGACGAGCAGTACTTC.

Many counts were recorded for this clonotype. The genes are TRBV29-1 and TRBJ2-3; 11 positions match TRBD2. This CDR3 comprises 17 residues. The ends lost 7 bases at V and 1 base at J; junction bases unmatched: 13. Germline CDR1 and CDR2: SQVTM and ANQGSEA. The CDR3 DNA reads TGCAGCGCCCCTGATGGGACTAGCGGTCAGGGCACAGATACGCAGTATTTT. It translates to CSAPDGTSGQGTDTQYF.

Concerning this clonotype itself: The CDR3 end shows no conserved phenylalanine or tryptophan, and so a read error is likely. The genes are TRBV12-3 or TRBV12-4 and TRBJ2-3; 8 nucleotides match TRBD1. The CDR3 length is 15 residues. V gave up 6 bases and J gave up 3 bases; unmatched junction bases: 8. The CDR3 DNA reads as TGTGCCAGCAGCCCCTGGCAGGGGGCAACAGATACGCAGTATCTT. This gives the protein CASSPWQGATDTQYL.

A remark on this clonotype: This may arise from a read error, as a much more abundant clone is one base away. The CDR3 spells CDSSHARGGYTF. The CDR3 DNA follows: TGTGACAGCAGCCACGCTCGCGGTGGCTACACCTTC. J is TRBJ1-2 and V is TRBV6-5; no firm D call. The CDR3 sequence is 12 residues long. Germline loops: CDR1 MNHEY, CDR2 SVGAGI.

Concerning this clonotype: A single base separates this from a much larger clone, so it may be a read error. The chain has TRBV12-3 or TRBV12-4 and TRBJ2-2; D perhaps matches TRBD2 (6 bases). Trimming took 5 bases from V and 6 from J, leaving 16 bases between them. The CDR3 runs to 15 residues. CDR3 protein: CASSPGLIQPGELFF. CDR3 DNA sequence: TGTGCCAGCAGTCCGGGACTCATCCAACCCGGGGAGCTGTTTTTT.

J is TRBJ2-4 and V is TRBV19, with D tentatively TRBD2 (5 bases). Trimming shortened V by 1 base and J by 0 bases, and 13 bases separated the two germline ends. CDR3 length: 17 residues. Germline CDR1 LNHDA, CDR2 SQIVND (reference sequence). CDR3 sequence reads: CASSIVKSGLAKNIQYF. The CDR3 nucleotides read TGTGCCAGTAGTATAGTCAAATCGGGGTTAGCCAAAAACATTCAGTACTTC.

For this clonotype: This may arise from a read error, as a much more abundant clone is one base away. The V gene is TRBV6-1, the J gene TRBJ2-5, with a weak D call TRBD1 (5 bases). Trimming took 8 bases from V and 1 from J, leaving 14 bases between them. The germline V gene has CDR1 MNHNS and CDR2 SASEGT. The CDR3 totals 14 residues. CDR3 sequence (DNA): TGTGCCAGCGGCTTGGACAAACTCCAAGAGACCCAGTACTTC. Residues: CASGLDKLQETQYF.